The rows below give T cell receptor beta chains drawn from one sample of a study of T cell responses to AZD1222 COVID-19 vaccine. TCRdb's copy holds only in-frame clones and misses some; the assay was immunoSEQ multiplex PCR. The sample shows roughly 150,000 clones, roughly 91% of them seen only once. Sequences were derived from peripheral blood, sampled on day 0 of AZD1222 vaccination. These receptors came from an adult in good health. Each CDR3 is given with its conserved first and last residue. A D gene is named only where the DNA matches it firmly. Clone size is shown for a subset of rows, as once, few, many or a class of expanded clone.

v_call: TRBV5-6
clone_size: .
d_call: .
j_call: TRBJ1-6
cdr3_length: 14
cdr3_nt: TGTGCCAGCAGCTCTCAGGGGTTTCAAGGACCCCTCCACTTT
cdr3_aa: CASSSQGFQGPLHF

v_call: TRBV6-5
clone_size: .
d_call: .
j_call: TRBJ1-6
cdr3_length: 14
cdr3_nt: TGTGCCAGCAGTTACTCAGGGGAAGATTCACCCCTCCACTTT
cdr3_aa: CASSYSGEDSPLHF

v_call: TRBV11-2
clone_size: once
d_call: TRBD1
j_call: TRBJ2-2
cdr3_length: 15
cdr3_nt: TGTGCCAGCAGCATGACAGGGGAAAACACCGGGGAGCTGTTTTTT
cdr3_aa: CASSMTGENTGELFF

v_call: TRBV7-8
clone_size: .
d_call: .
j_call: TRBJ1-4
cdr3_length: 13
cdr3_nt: TGTGCCAGCACCCAGGGGTCGTATGAAAAACTGTTTTTT
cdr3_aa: CASTQGSYEKLFF

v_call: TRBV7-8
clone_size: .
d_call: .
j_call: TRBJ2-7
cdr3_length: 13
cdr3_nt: TGTGCCAGCAGCTTAGATGCCGTGTACGAGCAGTACTTC
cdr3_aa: CASSLDAVYEQYF

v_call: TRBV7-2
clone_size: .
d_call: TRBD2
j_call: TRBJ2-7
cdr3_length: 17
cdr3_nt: TGTGCCAGCAGCTTAGCGTCGGCTAGCGGAGGAGCGTCCGAGCAGTACTTC
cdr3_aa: CASSLASASGGASEQYF

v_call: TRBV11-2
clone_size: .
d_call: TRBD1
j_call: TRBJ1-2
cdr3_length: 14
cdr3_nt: TGTGCCAGCAGCAGGGACAGGGAAGGCTATGGCTACACCTTC
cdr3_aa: CASSRDREGYGYTF

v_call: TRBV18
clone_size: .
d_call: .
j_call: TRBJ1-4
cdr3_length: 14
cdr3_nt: TGTGCCAGCTCATCCGGAGGAATTAATGAAAAACTGTTTTTT
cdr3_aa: CASSSGGINEKLFF

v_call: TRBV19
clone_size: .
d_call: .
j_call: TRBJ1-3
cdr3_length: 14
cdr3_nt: TGTGCCGCCGCCAGGGCAGACTCTGGAAACACCATATATTTT
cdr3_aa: CAAARADSGNTIYF

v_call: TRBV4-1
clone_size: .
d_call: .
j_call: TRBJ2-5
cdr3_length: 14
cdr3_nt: TGCGCCAGCAGCCAAGCGGGGGGCAAAGAGACCCAGTACTTC
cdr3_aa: CASSQAGGKETQYF

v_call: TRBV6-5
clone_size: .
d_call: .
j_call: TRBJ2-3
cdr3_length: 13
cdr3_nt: TGTGCCAGCAGCTCGCAGACTATAGGATCCCAGTATTTT
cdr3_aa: CASSSQTIGSQYF

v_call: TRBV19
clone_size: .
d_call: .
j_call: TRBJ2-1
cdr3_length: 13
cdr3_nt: TGTGCCAGTAGTATTATCCTCTCGAATGAGCAGTTCTTC
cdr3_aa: CASSIILSNEQFF

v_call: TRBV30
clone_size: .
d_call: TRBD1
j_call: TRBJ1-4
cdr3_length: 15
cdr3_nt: TGTGCCTGGAGCCCCCAAGCCAGGGGGGTTGAAAAACTGTTTTTT
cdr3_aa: CAWSPQARGVEKLFF

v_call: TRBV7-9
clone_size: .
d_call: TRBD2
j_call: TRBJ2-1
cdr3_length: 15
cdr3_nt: TGTGCCAGCAGCTCCGGGACTAGAGTGTGGAATGAGCAGTTCTTC
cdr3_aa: CASSSGTRVWNEQFF

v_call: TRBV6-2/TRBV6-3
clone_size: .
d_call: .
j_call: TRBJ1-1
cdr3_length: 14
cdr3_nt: TGTGCCAGCAGTTACCCCACAGGGTCCACTGAGTCTTTCTTT
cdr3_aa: CASSYPTGSTESFF

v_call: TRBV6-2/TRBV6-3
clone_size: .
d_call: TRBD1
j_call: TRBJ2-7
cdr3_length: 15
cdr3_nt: TGTGCCAGCAGTTCCTACGGGACAGCATCCTACGAGCAGTACTTC
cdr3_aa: CASSSYGTASYEQYF

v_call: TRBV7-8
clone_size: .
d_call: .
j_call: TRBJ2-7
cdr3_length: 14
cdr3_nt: TGTGCCAGCAGCTTTACCCAGCGCGACTACGAGCAGTACTTC
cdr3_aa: CASSFTQRDYEQYF

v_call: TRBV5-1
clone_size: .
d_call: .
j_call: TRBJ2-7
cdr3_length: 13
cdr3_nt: TGCGCCAGCAGCTTGGAACTAGAGAGCGAGCAGTACTTC
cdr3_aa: CASSLELESEQYF

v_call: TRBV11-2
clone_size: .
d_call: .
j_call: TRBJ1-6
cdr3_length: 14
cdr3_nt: TGTGCCAGCAGCTTAGAGAAGTGGGATTCACCCCTCCACTTT
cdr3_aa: CASSLEKWDSPLHF

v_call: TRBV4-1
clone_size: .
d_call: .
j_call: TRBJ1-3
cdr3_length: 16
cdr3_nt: TGCGCCAGCAGCCAAGAATCGCAGACCTCTGGAAACACCATATATTTT
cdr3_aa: CASSQESQTSGNTIYF

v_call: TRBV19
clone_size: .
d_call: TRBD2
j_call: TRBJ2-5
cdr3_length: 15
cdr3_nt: TGTGCCAGTGGCCTCGGACTAGCGGGAAAAGAGACCCAGTACTTC
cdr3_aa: CASGLGLAGKETQYF

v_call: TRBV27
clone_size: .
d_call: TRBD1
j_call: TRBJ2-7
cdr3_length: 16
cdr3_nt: TGTGCCAGCAGTCTCCGCCGGGACAGAAGCTCCTACGAGCAGTACTTC
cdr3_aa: CASSLRRDRSSYEQYF

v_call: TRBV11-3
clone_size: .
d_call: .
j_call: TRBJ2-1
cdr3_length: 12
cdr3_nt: TGTGCCAGCAGCTCCTCACGAGGCGAGCAGTTCTTC
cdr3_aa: CASSSSRGEQFF

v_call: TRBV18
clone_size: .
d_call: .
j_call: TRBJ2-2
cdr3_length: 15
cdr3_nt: TGTGCCAGCTCGGTCAGGACAGCGAACACCGGGGAGCTGTTTTTT
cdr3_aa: CASSVRTANTGELFF

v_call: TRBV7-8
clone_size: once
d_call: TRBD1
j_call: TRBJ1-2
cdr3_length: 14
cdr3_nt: TGTGCCAGCAGCATCGGGACAGTCTCATATGGCTACACCTTC
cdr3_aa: CASSIGTVSYGYTF

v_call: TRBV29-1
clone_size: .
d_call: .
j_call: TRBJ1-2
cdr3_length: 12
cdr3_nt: TGCAGCGTTGAGGGAAACAGCTATGGCTACACCTTC
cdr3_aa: CSVEGNSYGYTF

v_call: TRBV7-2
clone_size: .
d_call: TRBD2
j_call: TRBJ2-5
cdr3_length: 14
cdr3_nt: TGTGCCAGCACCCTAGGGACTAGTCGGGAGACCCAGTACTTC
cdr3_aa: CASTLGTSRETQYF

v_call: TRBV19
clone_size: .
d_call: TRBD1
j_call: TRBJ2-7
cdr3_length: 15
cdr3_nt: TGTGCCAGTAGTATAGACTGGACAGGGGCCTACGAGCAGTACTTC
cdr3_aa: CASSIDWTGAYEQYF

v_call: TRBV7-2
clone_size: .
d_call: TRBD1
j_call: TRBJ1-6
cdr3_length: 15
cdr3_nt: TGTGCCAGCAGCTCCGTCGGACAGGGTAGATCACCCCTCCACTTT
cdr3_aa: CASSSVGQGRSPLHF

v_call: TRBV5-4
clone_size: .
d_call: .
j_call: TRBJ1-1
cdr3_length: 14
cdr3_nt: TGTGCCAGCAGCTTGGACAGGGCGAACACTGAAGCTTTCTTT
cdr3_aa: CASSLDRANTEAFF

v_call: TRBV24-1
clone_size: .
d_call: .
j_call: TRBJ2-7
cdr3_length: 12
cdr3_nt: TGTGCCACCAGTAGTCCGCGGGGCGAGCAGTACTTC
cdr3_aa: CATSSPRGEQYF

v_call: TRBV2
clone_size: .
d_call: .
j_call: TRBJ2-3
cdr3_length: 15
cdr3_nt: TGTGCCAGCAGTGGTACCTGGGGGGCCACAGATACGCAGTATTTT
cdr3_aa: CASSGTWGATDTQYF

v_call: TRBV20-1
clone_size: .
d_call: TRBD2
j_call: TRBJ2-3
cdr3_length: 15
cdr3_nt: TGCAGTGCTAGTGCCCTAGCGGGAGCTCAGGATACGCAGTATTTT
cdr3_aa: CSASALAGAQDTQYF

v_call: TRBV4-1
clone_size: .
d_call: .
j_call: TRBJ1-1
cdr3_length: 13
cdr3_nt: TGCGCCAGCAGCCAAGACACTAAGACTGAAGCTTTCTTT
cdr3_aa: CASSQDTKTEAFF

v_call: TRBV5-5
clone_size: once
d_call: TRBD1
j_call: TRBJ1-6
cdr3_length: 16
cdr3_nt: TGTGCCAGCAGCATGACAGGGGGCCCTCTTAATTCACCCCTCCACTTT
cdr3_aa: CASSMTGGPLNSPLHF

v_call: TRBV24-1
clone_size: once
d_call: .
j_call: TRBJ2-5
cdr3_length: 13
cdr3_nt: TGTGCCACCAGTGATTCGGCAGGAGAGACCCAGTACTTC
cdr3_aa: CATSDSAGETQYF

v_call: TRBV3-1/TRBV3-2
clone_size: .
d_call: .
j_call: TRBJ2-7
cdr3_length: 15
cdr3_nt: TGTGCCAGCAGCCAGGGGGACACCAGCTCCTACGAGCAGTACTTC
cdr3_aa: CASSQGDTSSYEQYF

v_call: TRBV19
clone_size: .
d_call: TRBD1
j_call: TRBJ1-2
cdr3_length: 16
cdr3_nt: TGTGCCAGTAGTATATCCGGGGACAGGGAGCCCTATGGCTACACCTTC
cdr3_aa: CASSISGDREPYGYTF

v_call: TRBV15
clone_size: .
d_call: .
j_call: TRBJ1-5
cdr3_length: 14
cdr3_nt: TGTGCCACCAGCAGAGAGGGCCGACGGCAGCCCCAGCATTTT
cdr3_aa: CATSREGRRQPQHF

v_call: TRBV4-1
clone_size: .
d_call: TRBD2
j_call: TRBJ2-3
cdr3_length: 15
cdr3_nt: TGCGCCAGCAGCAAGTTAGCGGGACCCCCGGATACGCAGTATTTT
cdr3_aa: CASSKLAGPPDTQYF

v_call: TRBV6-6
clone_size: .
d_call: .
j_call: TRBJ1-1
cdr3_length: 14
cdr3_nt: TGTGCCAGCAGTTACGGGGGACCGAACACTGAAGCTTTCTTT
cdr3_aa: CASSYGGPNTEAFF

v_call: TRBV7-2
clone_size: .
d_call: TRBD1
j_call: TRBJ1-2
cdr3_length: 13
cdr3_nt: TGTGCCAGCAGCCACCAGGGGGCTCCTGGCTACACCTTC
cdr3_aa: CASSHQGAPGYTF

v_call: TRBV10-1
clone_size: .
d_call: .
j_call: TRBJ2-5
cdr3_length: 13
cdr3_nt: TGCGCCAGCAGTAATCGCCTAGGGGAGACCCAGTACTTC
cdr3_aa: CASSNRLGETQYF

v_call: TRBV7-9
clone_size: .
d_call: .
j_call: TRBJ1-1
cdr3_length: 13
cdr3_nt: TGTGCCAGCAGCTTTGTTGGGAACACTGAAGCTTTCTTT
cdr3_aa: CASSFVGNTEAFF

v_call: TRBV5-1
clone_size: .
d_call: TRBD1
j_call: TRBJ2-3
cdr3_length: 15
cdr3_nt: TGCGCCAGCAGCTTGGAAGGGACAGGGACAGATACGCAGTATTTT
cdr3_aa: CASSLEGTGTDTQYF

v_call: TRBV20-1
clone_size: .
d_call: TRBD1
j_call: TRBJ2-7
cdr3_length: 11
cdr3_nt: TGCAGTGCTAAGGACAGGTACGAGCAGTACTTC
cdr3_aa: CSAKDRYEQYF

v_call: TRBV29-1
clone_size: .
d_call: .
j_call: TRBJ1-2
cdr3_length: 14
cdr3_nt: TGCAGCGTCCCCTTCTGGGGGGGGCCGCGGGGCTACACCTTC
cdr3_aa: CSVPFWGGPRGYTF

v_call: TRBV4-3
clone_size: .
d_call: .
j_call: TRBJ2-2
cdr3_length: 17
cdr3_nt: TGCGCCAGCAGCCAAGATCGACAGAGAGGGTACACCGGGGAGCTGTTTTTT
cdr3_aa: CASSQDRQRGYTGELFF

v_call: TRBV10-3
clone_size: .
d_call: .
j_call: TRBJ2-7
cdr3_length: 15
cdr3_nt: TGTGCCATCAGTGAGATGGGGGGCCCCCTCGAAGAGCAGTACTTC
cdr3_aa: CAISEMGGPLEEQYF

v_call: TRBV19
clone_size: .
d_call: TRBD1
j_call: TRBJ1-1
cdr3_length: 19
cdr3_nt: TGTGCCAGTAGTATTTACCGGGGACAGGGGTCACGGATGAACACTGAAGCTTTCTTT
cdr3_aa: CASSIYRGQGSRMNTEAFF

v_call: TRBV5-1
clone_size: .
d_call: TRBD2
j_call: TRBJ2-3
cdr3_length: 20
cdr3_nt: TGCGCCAGCAGCCACAGGACTAGCGGGAGGCCTATTCAAAGCACAGATACGCAGTATTTT
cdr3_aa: CASSHRTSGRPIQSTDTQYF

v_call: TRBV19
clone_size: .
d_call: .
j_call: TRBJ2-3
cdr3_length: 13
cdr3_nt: TGTGCCAGTAGTACCGGGGGGCCAGATACGCAGTATTTT
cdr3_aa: CASSTGGPDTQYF

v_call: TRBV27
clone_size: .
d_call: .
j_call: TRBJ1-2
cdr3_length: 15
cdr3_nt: TGTGCCAGCAGTCCGTCAGTGATCCCAGGATATGGCTACACCTTC
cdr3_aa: CASSPSVIPGYGYTF

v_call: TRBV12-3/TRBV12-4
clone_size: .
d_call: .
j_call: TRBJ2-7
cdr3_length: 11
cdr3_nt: TGTGCCAGCAGCCTAGGCCCCGAGCAGTACTTC
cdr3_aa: CASSLGPEQYF

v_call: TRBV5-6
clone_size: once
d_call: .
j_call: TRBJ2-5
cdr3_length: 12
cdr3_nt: TGTGCCAGCAGCTTCAGCGGAGAGACCCAGTACTTC
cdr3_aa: CASSFSGETQYF

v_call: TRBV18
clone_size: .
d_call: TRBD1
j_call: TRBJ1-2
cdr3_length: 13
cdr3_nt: TGTGCCAGCTCACCGACAGGGGCAAATGGCTACACCTTC
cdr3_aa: CASSPTGANGYTF

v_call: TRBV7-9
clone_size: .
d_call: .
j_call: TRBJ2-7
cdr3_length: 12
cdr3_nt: TGTGCCAGCAGGGGGGTAGACTACGAGCAGTACTTC
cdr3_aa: CASRGVDYEQYF

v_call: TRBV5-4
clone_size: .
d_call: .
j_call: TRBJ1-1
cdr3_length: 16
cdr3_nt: TGTGCCAGCAGCTTAGGGGGGGCAGGGGAATTCACTGAAGCTTTCTTT
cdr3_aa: CASSLGGAGEFTEAFF

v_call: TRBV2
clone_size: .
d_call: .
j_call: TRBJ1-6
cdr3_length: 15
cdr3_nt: TGTGCCAGCAGGGGTCCTACGGGGGGATATTCACCCCTCCACTTT
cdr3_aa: CASRGPTGGYSPLHF

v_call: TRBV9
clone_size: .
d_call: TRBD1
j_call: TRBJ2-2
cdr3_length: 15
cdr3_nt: TGTGCCAGCAGCGTAGAGGACAGGTACACCGGGGAGCTGTTTTTT
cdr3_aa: CASSVEDRYTGELFF